This note documents a single T cell receptor (beta chain) sequence. Its antigen remains unknown. The source of the sample is a study of T cell repertoires in cytomegalovirus infection. General study points: The study found HLA-C-restricted CMV-specific TCR beta clonotypes dominating the ex vivo response. Accumulated public TCR beta family frequency recognized individuals carrying CMV together with the relevant HLA.

TCRdb re-called the reads through MiXCR, storing one row per CDR3 protein. The sample has about 740,000 distinct CDR3 sequences; 35% are singletons. The sample taken for sequencing was PBMCs. The TCR comes from a human donor in good health (CMV status not recorded). Some clones in this sample may be carry-over from other donors' samples.

As DNA, the CDR3 is TGTGCCAGCAGTGAATATGACACTAGCACAGATACGCAGTATTTT. This codes for CASSEYDTSTDTQYF. V is TRBV25-1 and J is TRBJ2-3, with D uncertain. V was cut by 0 bases and J by 0 bases, with 7 bases left in between. This CDR3 has 15 residues. Germline assignment: CDR1 MGHDK and CDR2 SYGVNS.